This T cell receptor (beta chain) was captured in a study of regulatory T cells in long-lasting Graves disease. Stated time point: newly diagnosed GD, antithyroid drugs for less than 3 months. After RNA was extracted from PBMCs, the TCR library was made from it. There are many counts of this clonotype. Its antigen is undetermined. TCR beta libraries were built with iRepertoire HTBI primers and Arm-PCR of CDR3 regions. In TCRdb, the multiplex PCR reads were re-called with MiXCR into one record per CDR3 protein. The sample records a few hundred thousand distinct CDR3 sequences, 12% being singletons. General observations from the study: Lower TCR diversity characterized persistent Graves' patients relative to newly diagnosed patients. Persistent cases favored TRBV28, TRBJ1-2 and TRBJ2-5. Because few samples were included, accuracy may have been lower.

Germline V CDR1 and CDR2: SGHTA, FQGNSA. Trimming stripped 3 bases from V and 4 bases from J, with 4 bases between. The CDR3 spans 12 residues. The data were also submitted as part of a second study, on T cells in Graves' hyperthyroidism and ophthalmopathy. That report notes: Diagnosing involved the use of clinical symptoms, serum thyroxine and TRAb, thyroid ultrasound and orbital computed tomography.

This sequence was found in a woman aged 18-35 years with Graves disease. The sample here was peripheral blood mononuclear cells (PBMCs), taken at new diagnosis, from a patient treated with antithyroid drugs. The V and J genes are TRBV7-2 and TRBJ1-3; D unresolved. CDR3 in amino acids: CASSFAGNTIYF. CDR3 nucleotide sequence: TGTGCCAGCAGCTTTGCGGGAAACACCATATATTTT.